Following are 9 T cell receptor beta chains from one sample sequenced in a study of T cell responses to AZD1222 COVID-19 vaccine. Profiling relied on immunoSEQ multiplex PCR, and the TCRdb table lists in-frame clones only, not all of them. Among tens of thousands of clones, roughly nine tenths were seen once, and the ten largest hold 5.2%. The source was peripheral blood, collected on day 0 of AZD1222 vaccination. These receptors were obtained from an adult in good health.

The rearrangement joins TRBV18 to TRBJ1-2, with D perhaps matching TRBD1 (6 bases). The ends were cut back, 6 bases at V and 5 bases at J, with 10 bases in the middle. This CDR3 region has 12 residues. Germline assignment: CDR1 KGHSH and CDR2 LQKENI. This CDR3 reads CASSRQEYGYTF. CDR3 bases: TGTGCCAGCTCCCGACAGGAGTATGGCTACACCTTC.

V gene TRBV2 combines with J gene TRBJ2-1; D is undetermined. Deletions cut 3 bases from V and 2 bases from J, with 11 bases between. This CDR3 is built from 15 residues. Germline loops: CDR1 SNHLY, CDR2 FYNNEI. The CDR3, as DNA: TGTGCCAGCAGTGAGACTTCCCAGACCTACAATGAGCAGTTCTTC. It encodes CASSETSQTYNEQFF.

The rearrangement links TRBV2 to TRBJ1-1; D is unresolved. Trimming cost V 8 bases and J 5 bases, with 12 bases left between them. The germline V gene has CDR1 SNHLY and CDR2 FYNNEI. The CDR3 is 12 amino acids. The chain's CDR3 is CASSSRRTEAFF. The CDR3 bases are TGTGCCAGCTCTAGTCGGAGGACTGAAGCTTTCTTT.

This chain uses TRBV18 with TRBJ1-5, with D possibly matching TRBD1 (5 bases). Germline loops: CDR1 KGHSH, CDR2 LQKENI. This CDR3 is 17 amino acids long. V gave up 3 bases and J gave up 3 bases, with 18 bases separating them. The chain's CDR3 is CASSPWGSDGLNQPQHF. CDR3 bases: TGTGCCAGCTCACCCTGGGGGTCCGACGGACTCAATCAGCCCCAGCATTTT.

This sequence joins TRBV27 and TRBJ2-2; 10 nucleotides match TRBD1. The CDR3 totals 16 residues. With 5 bases clipped from V and 3 bases from J, the junction kept 6 bases outside the gene matches. Germline loops: CDR1 MNHEY, CDR2 SMNVEV (reference sequence). CDR3 nucleotide sequence: TGTGCCAGCAGTCCCAGACAGGGGGCAGACACCGGGGAGCTGTTTTTT. As protein: CASSPRQGADTGELFF.

This clone came up once. J is TRBJ2-1 and V is TRBV5-6; D tentatively reads TRBD1 or TRBD2 (5 bases each). CDR3 length: 15 amino acids. Between the trimmed V and J ends, which lost 4 bases and 7 bases, there was a span of 18 bases. CDR1 is SGHDT and CDR2 is YYEEEE in the germline V gene. CDR3 sequence: CASSDSYGGRNEQFF. The CDR3 bases are TGTGCCAGCAGCGACTCGTATGGGGGTAGGAATGAGCAGTTCTTC.

J is TRBJ1-2 and V is TRBV28, with TRBD1 matching 7 bases. V lost 4 bases, J lost 7 bases, and 18 bases stayed unmatched. The CDR3 is 17 amino acids. Germline CDR1 MDHEN, CDR2 SYDVKM. For the CDR3, the DNA is TGTGCCAGCAGTTCGTTACAGAAGACAGGGTTCGTTGGTGGCTACACCTTC. Protein product: CASSSLQKTGFVGGYTF.

V usage is TRBV4-1 and J usage is TRBJ1-2; perhaps TRBD1 as D (5 bases). The V and J ends lost 3 bases and 2 bases respectively, with 10 bases between them. From germline, CDR1 is MGHRA and CDR2 YSYEKL. There are 14 residues in the CDR3. In nucleotides, the CDR3 is TGCGCCAGCAGCCAGATCAGGGCCAACTATGGCTACACCTTC. Its translation: CASSQIRANYGYTF.

This sequence joins TRBV12-3 or TRBV12-4 and TRBJ1-5; D gene ambiguous. The CDR3 sequence is 13 residues long. Trimming pared 5 bases from V and 7 bases from J, leaving 12 bases between. The CDR3 sequence is CASSPILHQPQHF. CDR3 DNA: TGTGCCAGCAGTCCAATTCTTCACCAGCCCCAGCATTTT.